This T cell receptor beta chain was sequenced during a study of OX40 agonist ivuxolimab in advanced cancers. General notes on the study: Ivuxolimab, which targeted the costimulatory receptor OX40 (CD134), was an agonistic, fully human IgG2 monoclonal antibody. Intravenous ivuxolimab was administered to patients every 2 weeks at six dose levels: 0.01, 0.1, 0.3, 1.5, 3 and 10 mg/kg. Among the approximately 50 dose-escalation patients, around 19 had hepatocellular carcinoma, 15 or so melanoma, 9 renal cell carcinoma and 9 head and neck cancer. In the dose-escalation cohort, roughly 82% of patients were male, and the mean age was 60 years with a range of about 20 to 80. Prior anti-PD-1, anti-PD-L1 or anti-CTLA-4 therapy was permitted, and 40% of dose-escalation patients had received checkpoint inhibitors. Three dose-escalation patients achieved partial responses, one with hepatocellular carcinoma and two with cutaneous melanoma. Peripheral TCRbeta sequencing was intended to test whether TCR sequence diversity was altered and clonal T-cell expansion was caused by ivuxolimab. The monotherapy dose-escalation portion (N of about 57 patients) of the phase I ivuxolimab trial is reported in the paper. Study-level results and caveats: Antigen specificity was not determined for the clonally expanded peripheral T cells. On average, CD8+ T cells showed more expanded clones than CD4+ T cells after ivuxolimab. At doses of 0.1 to 3.0 mg/kg, clonal expansion of both CD4+ and CD8+ T cells in blood was seen between baseline and week 6. Low levels of normalized T-cell clonal expansion were also seen in some patients who did not respond. In the 0.1-3.0 mg/kg groups, partial responders were among the patients with the lowest normalized peripheral clonal expansion, particularly in CD8+ T cells.

About this clone itself: The target of this receptor is not known. There are no base qualities to consult, and no much larger clone falls within one base.

Sequences MNHEY (CDR1) and SMNVEV (CDR2) are obtained from the germline V gene (reference sequence). V and J are truncated by 10 bases and 2 bases respectively, leaving an intervening sequence of 21 bases. Counted from cysteine to phenylalanine, this CDR3 has 15 amino acids. Only the CDR3 DNA is retained, 45 bases long and in frame from the first base. Patients with a history of autoimmune disease or receiving systemic immunosuppression were excluded from the trial. Peripheral blood for TCR sequencing was collected from all dose cohorts at baseline, on cycle 4 day 1, and on cycle 7 day 1. The samples were taken from a phase I, first-in-human, multicenter, open-label dose-escalation trial of ivuxolimab. Adults with locally advanced or metastatic head and neck squamous cell, hepatocellular, melanoma or renal cell carcinoma were enrolled in the trial. CD4+ and CD8+ T cells were sorted separately from peripheral blood before TCR sequencing.

To sequence the TCRbeta CDR3 region, genomic DNA was isolated from the sorted cells. TCRbeta CDR3 regions were sequenced using the immunoSEQ Assay. The immuneACCESS repertoire file appears here via TCRdb, limited to in-frame rearrangements. These files lack a portion of the clones; in checked studies, under half of the deficit traces to unresolved V genes, and the cause of the others is not known. The table for this sample lists 45,000 to 60,000 clones; 79% of them were counted only once. The biggest ten clones account for 1.5% to 2% of the sample. The receptor comes from an adult with an advanced solid tumor such as melanoma, head and neck, liver or kidney cancer. The specimen comprised CD4+ or CD8+ T cells sorted from blood, sampled in a trial of the OX40 agonist ivuxolimab. The chain employs TRBV27 and TRBJ2-7, with the D segment possibly TRBD1 or TRBD2, each aligning over 5 bases. The DNA is as follows: TGTGCCACCTCGAGCGGTCGAGGGGCCCCCTACGAGCAGTACTTC. Its protein product is CATSSGRGAPYEQYF.